Sequencing of this T cell receptor (beta chain) was carried out in a study of naive and memory T cell subsets. Study results and limitations: Over 90% of naive TCR sequences appeared only once after error correction, unlike memory subsets. Especially in CD8 cells, naive repertoires contained a few larger clonotypes, possibly CD45RA-re-expressing memory cells.

From the second PCR step, alpha and beta chains were amplified apart. There are a few counts of this clonotype. Its antigen is not known. The beta constant-region primer was an equimolar mix of two oligonucleotides covering TRBC1 and TRBC2. Nested alpha and beta constant-region primers with the SP2 primer drove four PCR rounds on ligated cDNA. The cDNA 3' end received a ligated single-stranded oligonucleotide carrying the SP2 primer and a 12-nucleotide UMI. TCRdb reprocessed the UMI-ligation and nested PCR reads via MiXCR and lists one record per CDR3 protein. The table includes roughly 83,000 distinct CDR3 sequences, around 11% detected once. V was pared by 5 bases and J by 4 bases, with 3 bases of the junction left unmatched. This CDR3 is 14 amino acids long.

Sequencing was performed on naive CD4+ T cells from blood. The chain couples TRBV12-3 or TRBV12-4 to TRBJ2-7, with 12 nucleotides matching TRBD2. The receptor comes from a human donor in good health. The chain's CDR3 is CASSIGLAGYEQYF. The CDR3 bases are TGTGCCAGCAGTATCGGACTAGCGGGGTACGAGCAGTACTTC.